The clone carrying this T cell receptor (beta chain) has a handful of counts. Its antigen remains unknown. Each CDR3 protein gets one entry after TCRdb re-called the reads with MiXCR. Of some 600,000 distinct CDR3 sequences in the sample, 20% to 30% were seen once. CDR1 and CDR2 (germline): MNHNS, SASEGT. The CDR3 is 17 residues long. J gave up 0 bases and V 4 bases, and 8 bases lay outside the gene matches. The sample originates from a study of T cell repertoires in cytomegalovirus infection. Study-wide context: CMV infection plus the matching HLA type was flagged by public TCR beta signatures. Whole-study results and caveats: Dominating the ex vivo response were TCR beta clonotypes that were CMV-specific and HLA-C-restricted. The study identified carriers of CMV plus the relevant HLA from cumulative public TCR beta family frequency.

The chain carries TRBV6-1 and TRBJ2-3; 9 bases align to TRBD1. This receptor was identified in a human donor in good health (CMV status not recorded). Some clones in this sample may be carry-over from other donors' samples. What was sequenced was CD8+ T cells from PBMCs. CDR3 bases: TGTGCCAGCAGTGCTAGATGGACAGGGGCTAGCACAGATACGCAGTATTTT. This encodes CASSARWTGASTDTQYF.